This T cell receptor beta chain was captured in a study of blood T cell repertoires in COVID-19. Study details: COVID-19 samples from acute and convalescent phases originated in the United States, Italy and Spain. Sources were T cells, B-cell-depleted T cells, or PBMCs; the material itself was cDNA or gDNA.

A few counts support this clone. Data came from immunoSEQ multiplex PCR; TCRdb stores just in-frame clones and leaves some out. This sample has approximately 100,000 clones, with about 85% found just once. Germline values: CDR1 SGHRS, CDR2 YFSETQ. The CDR3 is made up of 15 amino acids. V dropped 4 bases and J dropped 5; count of bases not matched to a gene: 8. Sequencing was performed on peripheral blood. This chain links TRBV5-1 with TRBJ2-5; 10 bases match TRBD1. This clonotype was sampled from a man in his sixties or seventies with acute or convalescent COVID-19. CDR3 loop: CASSPGQGRIETQYF. The CDR3 DNA reads TGCGCCAGCAGCCCGGGACAGGGGCGGATCGAGACCCAGTACTTC.